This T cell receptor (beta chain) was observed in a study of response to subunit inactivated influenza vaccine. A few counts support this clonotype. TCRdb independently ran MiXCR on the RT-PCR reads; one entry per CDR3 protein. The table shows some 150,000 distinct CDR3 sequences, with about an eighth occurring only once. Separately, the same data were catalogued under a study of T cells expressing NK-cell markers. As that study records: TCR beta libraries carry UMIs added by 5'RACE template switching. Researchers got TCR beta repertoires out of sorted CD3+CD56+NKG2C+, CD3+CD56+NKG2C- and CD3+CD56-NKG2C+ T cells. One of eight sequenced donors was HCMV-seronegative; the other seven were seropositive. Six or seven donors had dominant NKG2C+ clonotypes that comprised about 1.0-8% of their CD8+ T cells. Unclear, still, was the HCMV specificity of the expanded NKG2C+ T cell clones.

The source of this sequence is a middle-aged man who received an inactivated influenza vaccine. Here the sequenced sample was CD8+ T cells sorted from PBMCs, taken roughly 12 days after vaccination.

The CDR3 here is CATSRGLNTDTQYF. The CDR3 DNA sequence: TGTGCCACCAGCAGAGGTCTTAACACAGATACGCAGTATTTT. The rearrangement links TRBV15 to TRBJ2-3; no reliable D call. V was pared by 1 base and J by 2 bases, with 7 bases between. Per the germline V gene, CDR1 is LNHNV and CDR2 is YYDKDF (reference sequence). The CDR3 runs to 14 residues.